Shown below are 15 T cell receptor beta chains from a single sample sequenced in a study of neurological immune-mediated disorders. TCRdb re-called the 5' RACE reads with MiXCR, one entry per CDR3 protein. This table has around 65,000 distinct CDR3 sequences, more than 4.5% appearing once. The sample was PBMCs. The receptors were sampled from a human donor with multiple sclerosis. The donor label of this sample is uncertain.

This clonotype has at least ten counts. The V call is TRBV5-1, the J call TRBJ2-3; 10 bases match TRBD1. The germline gives CDR1 SGHRS, CDR2 YFSETQ. This CDR3 comprises 15 residues. Germline trimming cut 7 bases from V and 5 bases from J; bases unmatched to any gene: 10. The CDR3 DNA reads as TGCGCCAGCGGCCGGGACAGGGGAGGGGAAGATACGCAGTATTTT. Its translation: CASGRDRGGEDTQYF.

This clonotype was found many times. The V gene is TRBV5-1, the J gene TRBJ2-7; TRBD1 might be the D (6 bases). The CDR3 is 16 residues long. CDR1 SGHRS and CDR2 YFSETQ come from the germline V gene. Trimming removed 5 bases from V and 2 bases from J, with 20 bases in between. The CDR3 spells CASSRQEFHPAYEQYF. Here the CDR3 DNA reads TGCGCCAGCAGTCGACAGGAGTTTCACCCTGCCTACGAGCAGTACTTC.

This clonotype has at least ten counts. The chain couples TRBV10-3 to TRBJ1-2; TRBD1 matches at 8 bases. Germline V gene lookup returns CDR1 ENHRY and CDR2 SYGVKD. This CDR3 spans 13 amino acids. V lost 10 bases and J lost 2; bases outside the gene matches: 6. The CDR3 loop reads CATGTGQNYGYTF. The CDR3 nucleotides read TGTGCCACCGGGACAGGCCAGAACTATGGCTACACCTTC.

This clonotype appeared many times. The rearrangement uses TRBV10-2 and TRBJ1-5, with D maybe TRBD1 (5 bases). The germline CDR1 and CDR2 sequences are WSHSY and SAAADI. Between the trimmed V and J ends, which lost 2 bases and 1 base, there was a span of 9 bases. The CDR3 covers 15 residues. CDR3 region: CASSETTASNQPQHF. In nucleotides, the CDR3 is TGCGCCAGCAGTGAGACGACAGCGAGCAATCAGCCCCAGCATTTT.

This clonotype has ten or more counts. This chain connects TRBV12-3 or TRBV12-4 to TRBJ2-5; D may be TRBD1 (6 bases). Trimming pared 4 bases from V and 3 bases from J, leaving 12 bases between. The CDR3 consists of 14 residues. CDR3 coding DNA: TGTGCCAGCAGTTCTCTAAGGACAGAAGAGACCCAGTACTTC. This gives the protein CASSSLRTEETQYF.

This clonotype was counted many times. J is TRBJ2-1 and V is TRBV15; D is possibly TRBD2 (5 bases). CDR3 size: 14 residues. Trimming cost V 5 bases and J 7 bases, with 15 bases left between them. Germline V gene lookup returns CDR1 LNHNV and CDR2 YYDKDF (reference sequence). In DNA form, the CDR3 reads TGTGCCACCAGCGCCCGGACTGGGAGAAATGAGCAGTTCTTC. It is translated as CATSARTGRNEQFF.

This clonotype showed up many times. This chain connects TRBV12-3 or TRBV12-4 to TRBJ2-2; unclear D gene. This CDR3 region has 15 residues. V gave up 1 base and J gave up 1 base, with 7 bases separating them. The CDR3 is CASSLGDLNTGELFF. In DNA form, the CDR3 reads TGTGCCAGCAGTTTAGGAGATCTGAACACCGGGGAGCTGTTTTTT.

At least ten counts were recorded for this clonotype. The V call is TRBV29-1, the J call TRBJ2-1; 9 bases agree with TRBD2. J lost 7 bases, V lost 6 bases, and 13 bases had no gene match. The CDR3 totals 15 residues. The germline V gene has CDR1 SQVTM and CDR2 ANQGSEA. CDR3 nucleotides: TGCAGCGTCGCTAGGGGTAGCGGGGGTGGGAATGAGCAGTTCTTC. Protein sequence: CSVARGSGGGNEQFF.

Many counts were recorded for this clonotype. The V and J genes are TRBV5-1 and TRBJ1-2; weak D call: TRBD1 (5 bases). V was shortened by 5 bases and J by 3 bases, with 14 bases between the two germline ends. The CDR3 spans 14 residues. Germline V lookup: CDR1 SGHRS, CDR2 YFSETQ. The CDR3 reads CASSYGGLDYGYTF. As DNA, the CDR3 is TGCGCCAGCAGTTACGGGGGTCTCGACTATGGCTACACCTTC.

The rearrangement uses TRBV6-2 or TRBV6-3 and TRBJ2-1; tentative D call: TRBD1 (6 bases). The CDR3 is 16 amino acids. The germline CDR1 and CDR2 sequences are MNHEY and SVGEGT. Trimming took 5 bases from V and 5 from J, leaving 19 bases between them. The CDR3 DNA sequence: TGTGCCAGCAGTCATCCCAGGGGCGGCCTAGACAATGAGCAGTTCTTC. Translation gives CASSHPRGGLDNEQFF.

This clonotype was recorded at least ten times. V gene TRBV5-1 combines with J gene TRBJ1-2; TRBD1 might be the D (6 bases). Germline V gene lookup returns CDR1 SGHRS and CDR2 YFSETQ. There are 14 residues in the CDR3. With 4 bases removed from V and 3 bases from J, the gap between germline ends came to 13 bases. The CDR3 DNA is TGCGCCAGCAGCGAGAACGGGGGCGACTATGGCTACACCTTC. This sequence encodes CASSENGGDYGYTF.

This clonotype was seen many times. The chain joins TRBV5-1 to TRBJ1-1, with D perhaps TRBD1 (6 bases). The CDR3 sequence is 13 residues long. The germline gives CDR1 SGHRS, CDR2 YFSETQ. V was pared by 6 bases and J by 0 bases, with 9 bases between. The CDR3 DNA reads as TGCGCCAGCACGGACAGCCTGAACACTGAAGCTTTCTTT. It specifies CASTDSLNTEAFF.

This clonotype has a count of ten or more. The V call is TRBV20-1, the J call TRBJ1-3, with 7 positions matching TRBD1. V lost 0 bases, J lost 2 bases, and 4 bases stayed unmatched. The germline gives CDR1 DFQATT, CDR2 SNEGSKA (reference sequence). The CDR3 contains 15 residues. CDR3 DNA sequence: TGCAGTGCTAGAGATTTGGGGACAGCTGGAAACACCATATATTTT. Residues: CSARDLGTAGNTIYF.

This clonotype was recorded many times. The gene calls are TRBV29-1 and TRBJ2-1; D possibly corresponds to TRBD2 (5 bases). Deletions cut 3 bases from V and 0 bases from J, with 12 bases between. The CDR3 has 15 residues. Germline V gene lookup returns CDR1 SQVTM and CDR2 ANQGSEA. The CDR3 sequence: CSVDGRRSSYNEQFF. Written as DNA, the CDR3 is TGCAGCGTTGACGGGCGGAGGTCCTCCTACAATGAGCAGTTCTTC.

The CDR3 reads CASSPGTGRSSYEQYF. The DNA of the CDR3 is TGTGCCAGCAGTCCCGGGACAGGGAGGAGCTCCTACGAGCAGTACTTC. The genes are TRBV27 and TRBJ2-7; the match to TRBD1 covers 9 bases. Trimming cost V 5 bases and J 0 bases; bases outside gene matches: 8. The CDR3 runs to 16 residues. CDR1 is MNHEY and CDR2 is SMNVEV in the germline V gene (reference sequence).